Presented here are 18 T cell receptor beta chains from one specimen sequenced in a study of STAT5B mutations in CD4+ large granular lymphocyte leukemia. Clones were sequenced by immunoSEQ multiplex PCR, and TCRdb holds only the in-frame ones, with some missing. The data show about 670 clones, approximately 67% seen once. The specimen sequenced was PBMCs. All receptors come from a man in his sixties with CD4+ T-cell large granular lymphocyte leukemia.

The genes are TRBV4-1 and TRBJ1-2; TRBD1 might be the D (6 bases). Germline values: CDR1 MGHRA, CDR2 YSYEKL. There are 16 residues in the CDR3. V gave up 3 bases and J gave up 3 bases, with 17 bases separating them. The CDR3 protein is CASSQTPRTEYYGYTF. CDR3 sequence (DNA): TGCGCCAGCAGCCAGACCCCTAGGACAGAATACTATGGCTACACCTTC.

With regard to this clone: A junction boundary mismatches the germline segment, possibly from a read error. The chain combines TRBV7-7 with TRBJ2-3, with TRBD2 identical over 11 bases. Germline V CDR1 and CDR2: SSHAT, FNYEAQ (reference sequence). CDR3 length: 17 amino acids. CDR3 residues: CASSPLLAGEVGDTQYF. The DNA for the CDR3 is TGTGCTAGCAGCCCCTTACTAGCGGGAGAGGTTGGAGATACGCAGTATTTT.

This clone was recorded a few times. The J gene is TRBJ2-2, the V gene TRBV4-2; TRBD1 matches at 9 bases. Germline V CDR1 and CDR2: LGHNA, YNFKEQ. J was trimmed by 5 bases and V by 6 bases; bases with no gene match: 7. The CDR3 contains 15 residues. CDR3 protein: CASRSSGTGTGELFF. CDR3 in DNA: TGTGCCAGCAGATCCTCCGGGACAGGGACCGGGGAGCTGTTTTTT.

The chain combines TRBV5-6 with TRBJ2-7, with 9 bases aligning to TRBD2. CDR3 length: 15 amino acids. The germline V gene has CDR1 SGHDT and CDR2 YYEEEE. With 3 bases clipped from V and 6 bases from J, the junction kept 10 bases outside the gene matches. The CDR3 spells CASSYAIAGVREQYF. Here the CDR3 DNA reads TGTGCCAGCAGCTACGCAATAGCGGGAGTTCGCGAGCAGTACTTC.

The V and J genes are TRBV7-3 and TRBJ2-7; possibly TRBD2 for D (5 bases). Trimming pared 4 bases from V and 12 bases from J, leaving 19 bases between. This CDR3 is built from 13 residues. CDR1 is SGHTA, CDR2 FQGTGA, per germline. CDR3 bases: TGTGCCAGCAGCTCCACCCCCGGGGAGATGACGTACTTC. It is translated as CASSSTPGEMTYF. The whole variable domain, filled in from reference TRBV7-3 and TRBJ2-7, reads GAGVSQTPSNKVTEKGKYVELRCDPISGHTALYWYRQSLGQGPEFLIYFQGTGAADDSGLPNDRFFAVRPEGSVSTLKIQRTERGDSAVYLCASSSTPGEMTYFGPGTRLTVT.

This chain connects TRBV1 to TRBJ1-2. TRBV1 is annotated as a pseudogene. The CDR3 spans 16 residues. The CDR3 here is CTSSPEGVRKTYGYTF. CDR3 DNA sequence: TGCACCAGCAGTCCAGAGGGTGTGCGAAAGACCTATGGCTACACCTTC.

V gene TRBV4-2 combines with J gene TRBJ2-7; D might be TRBD2 (6 bases). V shed 0 bases and J shed 2 bases, with 11 bases lying between them. The CDR3 consists of 15 residues. Germline V CDR1 and CDR2: LGHNA, YNFKEQ. The CDR3 spells CASSQDAGFPYEQYF. Written as DNA, the CDR3 is TGTGCCAGCAGCCAAGATGCGGGGTTCCCCTACGAGCAGTACTTC.

The chain has TRBV27 and TRBJ2-7; D tentatively fits TRBD1 or TRBD2 (6 bases each). The CDR3 contains 14 residues. V dropped 5 bases and J dropped 0 bases, with 11 bases sitting between them. The V gene's germline CDR1 is MNHEY and CDR2 SMNVEV (reference sequence). CDR3 nucleotide sequence: TGTGCCAGCAGTCTGAAGGGGGGCTCCTACGAGCAGTACTTC. Residues: CASSLKGGSYEQYF.

The V gene is TRBV11-1, the J gene TRBJ2-5, with D perhaps TRBD1 (5 bases). The ends were cut back, 6 bases at V and 2 bases at J, with 10 bases in the middle. Germline lookup yields CDR1 SGHAT and CDR2 FQDESV (reference sequence). This CDR3 contains 13 residues. The CDR3 sequence is CASSLGQQETQYF. The CDR3 DNA reads TGTGCCAGCAGTCTGGGGCAGCAAGAGACCCAGTACTTC.

The gene calls are TRBV5-6 and TRBJ2-3, with D perhaps matching TRBD1 (5 bases). The germline CDR1 and CDR2 sequences are SGHDT and YYEEEE. The CDR3 spans 12 residues. Deletions cut 4 bases from V and 10 bases from J, with 13 bases between. The DNA of the CDR3 is TGTGCCAGCAGCCGCGTTGGGGCGGCGCAGTATTTT. It yields the protein CASSRVGAAQYF.

Only one count was recorded for this clone. The V call is TRBV28, the J call TRBJ2-5; the match to TRBD2 covers 14 bases. Germline loops: CDR1 MDHEN, CDR2 SYDVKM. There are 24 residues in the CDR3. The ends lost 2 bases at V and 0 bases at J; junction bases unmatched: 23. CDR3 region: CASSLPEGLAGGMGRDSNQETQYF. The CDR3, as DNA: TGTGCCAGCAGTTTACCCGAAGGACTAGCGGGAGGTATGGGTAGGGACTCAAACCAAGAGACCCAGTACTTC.

The chain joins TRBV2 to TRBJ2-3; 8 nucleotides match TRBD1. J gave up 3 bases and V 6 bases, and 5 bases lay outside the gene matches. CDR1 is SNHLY and CDR2 is FYNNEI in the germline V gene. This CDR3 has 14 residues. DNA of the CDR3: TGTGCCAGCAGCGCGGACAGGGCGACAGATACGCAGTATTTT. It specifies CASSADRATDTQYF.

This chain's CDR3 is CASGTRVTGELFF. CDR3 in DNA: TGTGCCTCCGGGACTAGAGTCACCGGGGAGCTGTTTTTT. This rearrangement joins TRBV19 to TRBJ2-2; TRBD2 aligns across 8 bases. The CDR3 consists of 13 residues. V lost 11 bases to trimming and J lost 4 bases; unmatched junction nucleotides: 6. Germline CDR1 and CDR2: LNHDA and SQIVND (reference sequence). Combining the CDR3 with reference TRBV19 and TRBJ2-2 gives the whole variable domain DGGITQSPKYLFRKEGQNVTLSCEQNLNHDAMYWYRQDPGQGLRLIYYSQIVNDFQKGDIAEGYSVSREKKESFPLTVTSAQKNPTAFYLCASGTRVTGELFFGEGSRLTVL.

This clone was detected only a few times. The chain employs TRBV14 and TRBJ1-6; 7 bases are shared with TRBD1. This CDR3 is 15 amino acids long. The ends lost 1 base at V and 9 bases at J; junction bases unmatched: 6. Germline CDR1 SGHDN, CDR2 FVKESK. This chain's CDR3 is CASSQGQGIASPLHF. For the CDR3, the DNA is TGTGCCAGCAGCCAAGGACAGGGTATTGCTTCACCCCTCCACTTT.

The rearrangement links TRBV7-6 to TRBJ1-3; TRBD1 agrees at 8 bases. This CDR3 contains 17 residues. The V gene end was trimmed by 1 base and the J gene end by 2 bases; junction bases not matched to a gene: 7. Germline values: CDR1 SGHVS, CDR2 FNYEAQ. CDR3 DNA sequence: TGTGCCAGCAGCTTAGTTGCCGGGACAGGAGCTGGAAACACCATATATTTT. Translation gives CASSLVAGTGAGNTIYF.

This chain uses TRBV2 with TRBJ2-3; D gene unclear. The CDR3 covers 11 residues. V was trimmed by 7 bases and J by 2 bases, leaving 4 bases between them. Germline loops: CDR1 SNHLY, CDR2 FYNNEI. The CDR3 DNA is TGTGCCAGCACCGCCACAGATACGCAGTATTTT. Translating it yields CASTATDTQYF.

The chain couples TRBV30 to TRBJ1-2; D ambiguous. V lost 0 bases and J 2 bases, leaving 7 bases between the germline ends. The CDR3 has 13 amino acids. CDR1 GTSNPN and CDR2 SVGIG come from the germline V gene (reference sequence). The CDR3 DNA sequence: TGTGCCTGGAGTGTATCTGTGAACTATGGCTACACCTTC. Its protein product is CAWSVSVNYGYTF.

V gene TRBV6-1 combines with J gene TRBJ1-4, with 9 bases lining up with TRBD1. In germline, CDR1 is MNHNS, CDR2 SASEGT. CDR3 size: 16 residues. The V and J ends lost 3 bases and 6 bases, in that order; junction bases with no gene match: 8. CDR3 coding DNA: TGTGCCAGCAGTGAGGGGACAGGGAAAGGAGATGAAAAACTGTTTTTT. This translates into CASSEGTGKGDEKLFF.